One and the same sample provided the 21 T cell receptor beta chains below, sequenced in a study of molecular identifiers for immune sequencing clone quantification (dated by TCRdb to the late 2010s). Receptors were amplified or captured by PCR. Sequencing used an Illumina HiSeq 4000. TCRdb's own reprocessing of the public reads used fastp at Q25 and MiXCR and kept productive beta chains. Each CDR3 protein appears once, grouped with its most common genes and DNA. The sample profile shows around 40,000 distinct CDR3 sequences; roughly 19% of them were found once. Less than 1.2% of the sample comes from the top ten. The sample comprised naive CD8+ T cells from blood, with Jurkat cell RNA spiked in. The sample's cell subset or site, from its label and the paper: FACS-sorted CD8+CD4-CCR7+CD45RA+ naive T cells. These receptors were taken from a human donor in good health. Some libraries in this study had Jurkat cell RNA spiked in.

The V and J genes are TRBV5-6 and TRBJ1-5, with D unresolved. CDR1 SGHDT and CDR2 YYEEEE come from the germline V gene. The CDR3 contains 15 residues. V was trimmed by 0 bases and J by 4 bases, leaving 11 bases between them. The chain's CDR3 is CASSLGGIPNQPQHF. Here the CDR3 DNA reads TGTGCCAGCAGCTTGGGCGGGATTCCGAATCAGCCCCAGCATTTT.

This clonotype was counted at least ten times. The CDR3 loop is CSAIRGGQFSGNTIYF. Written as DNA, the CDR3 is TGCAGTGCTATAAGGGGGGGTCAGTTCTCTGGAAACACCATATATTTT. This sequence joins TRBV20-1 and TRBJ1-3; a weak D match, TRBD1 (6 bases). This CDR3 has 16 amino acids. Per germline, CDR1 DFQATT and CDR2 SNEGSKA (reference sequence). Trimming took 4 bases from V and 0 from J, leaving 16 bases between them.

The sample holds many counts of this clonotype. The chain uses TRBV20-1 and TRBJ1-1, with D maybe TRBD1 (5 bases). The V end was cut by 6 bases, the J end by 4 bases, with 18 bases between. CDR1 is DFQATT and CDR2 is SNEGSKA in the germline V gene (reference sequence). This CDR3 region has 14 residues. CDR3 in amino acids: CSATETVVFTEAFF. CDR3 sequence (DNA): TGCAGTGCCACAGAGACAGTCGTCTTCACTGAAGCTTTCTTT.

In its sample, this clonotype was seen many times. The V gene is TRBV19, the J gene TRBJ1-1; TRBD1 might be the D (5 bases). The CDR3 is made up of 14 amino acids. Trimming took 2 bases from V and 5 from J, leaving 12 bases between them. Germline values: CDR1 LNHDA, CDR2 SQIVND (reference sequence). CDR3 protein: CASSIWGPDTEAFF. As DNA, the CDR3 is TGTGCCAGTAGTATATGGGGCCCGGATACTGAAGCTTTCTTT.

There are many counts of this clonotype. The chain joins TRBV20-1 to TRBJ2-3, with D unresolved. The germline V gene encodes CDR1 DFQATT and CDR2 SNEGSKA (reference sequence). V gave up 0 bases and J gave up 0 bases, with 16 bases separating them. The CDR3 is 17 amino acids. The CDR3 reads CSARDPPLVRSTDTQYF. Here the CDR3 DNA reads TGCAGTGCTAGAGACCCCCCGCTTGTGCGGAGCACAGATACGCAGTATTTT.

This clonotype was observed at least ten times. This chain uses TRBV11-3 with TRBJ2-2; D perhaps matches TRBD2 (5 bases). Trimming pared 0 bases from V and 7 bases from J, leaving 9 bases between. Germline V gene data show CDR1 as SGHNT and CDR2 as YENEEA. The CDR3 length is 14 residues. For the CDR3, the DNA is TGTGCCAGCAGCTTAGAAGGGAGCCACGGGGAGCTGTTTTTT. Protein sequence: CASSLEGSHGELFF.

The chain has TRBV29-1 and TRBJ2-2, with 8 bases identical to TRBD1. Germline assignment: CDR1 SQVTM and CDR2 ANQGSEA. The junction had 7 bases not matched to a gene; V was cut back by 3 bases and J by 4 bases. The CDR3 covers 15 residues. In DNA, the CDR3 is TGCAGCGTTGATGCGCAGGGGGCTGGCACCGGGGAGCTGTTTTTT. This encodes CSVDAQGAGTGELFF.

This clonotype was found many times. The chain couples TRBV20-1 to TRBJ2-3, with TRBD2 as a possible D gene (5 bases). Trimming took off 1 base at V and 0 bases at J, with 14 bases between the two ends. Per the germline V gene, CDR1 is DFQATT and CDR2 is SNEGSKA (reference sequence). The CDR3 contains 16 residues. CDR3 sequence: CSARGASQTSTDTQYF. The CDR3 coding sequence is TGCAGTGCTAGAGGAGCTAGCCAGACTAGCACAGATACGCAGTATTTT.

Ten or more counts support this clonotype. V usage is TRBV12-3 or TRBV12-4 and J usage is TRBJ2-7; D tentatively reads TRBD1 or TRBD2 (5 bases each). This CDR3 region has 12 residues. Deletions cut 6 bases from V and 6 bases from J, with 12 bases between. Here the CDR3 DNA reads TGTGCCAGCAGCGCAGACGGGGCCGAGCAGTACTTC. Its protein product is CASSADGAEQYF.

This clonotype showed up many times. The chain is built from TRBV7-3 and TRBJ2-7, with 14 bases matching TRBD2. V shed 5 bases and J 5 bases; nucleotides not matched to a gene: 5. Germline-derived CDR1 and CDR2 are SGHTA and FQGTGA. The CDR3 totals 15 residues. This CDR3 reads CASSPGLAGVDEQYF. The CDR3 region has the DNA TGTGCCAGCAGCCCGGGACTAGCGGGAGTCGACGAGCAGTACTTC.

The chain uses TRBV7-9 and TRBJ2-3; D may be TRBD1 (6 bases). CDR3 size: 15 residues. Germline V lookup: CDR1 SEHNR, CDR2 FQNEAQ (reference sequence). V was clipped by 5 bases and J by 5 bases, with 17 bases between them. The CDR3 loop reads CASSRGPIGGDTQYF. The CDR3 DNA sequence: TGTGCCAGCAGCAGAGGTCCCATAGGGGGAGATACGCAGTATTTT.

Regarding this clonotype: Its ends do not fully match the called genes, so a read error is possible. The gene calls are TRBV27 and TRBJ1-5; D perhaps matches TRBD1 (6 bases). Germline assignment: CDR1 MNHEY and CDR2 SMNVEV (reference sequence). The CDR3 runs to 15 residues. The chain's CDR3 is CASSHGPGGSQPQHF. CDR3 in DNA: TGTGCCAGCAGTCACGGGCCTGGGGGCAGTCAGCCCCAGCACTTT.

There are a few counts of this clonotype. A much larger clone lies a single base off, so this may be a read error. The CDR3 reads CASSLPRDLSTDTRYF. CDR3 coding DNA: TGTGCCAGCAGCTTACCCCGGGACTTGAGCACAGATACGCGGTATTTT. The chain recombines TRBV7-9 with TRBJ2-3, with a weak D call TRBD2 (6 bases). Germline CDR1 is SEHNR and CDR2 is FQNEAQ (reference sequence). The CDR3 contains 16 residues.

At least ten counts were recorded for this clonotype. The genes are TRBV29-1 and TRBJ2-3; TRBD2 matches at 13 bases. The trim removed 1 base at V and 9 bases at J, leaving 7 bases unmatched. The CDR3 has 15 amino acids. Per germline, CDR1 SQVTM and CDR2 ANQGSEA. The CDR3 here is CSVEVGLAGSGTQYF. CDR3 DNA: TGCAGCGTTGAAGTGGGACTAGCGGGGTCCGGGACGCAGTATTTT.

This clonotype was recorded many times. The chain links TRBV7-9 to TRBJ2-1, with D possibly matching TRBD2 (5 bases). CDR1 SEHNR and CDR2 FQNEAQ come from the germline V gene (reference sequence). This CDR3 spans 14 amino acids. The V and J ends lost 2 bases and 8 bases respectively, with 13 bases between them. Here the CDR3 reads CASSLTTNGDEQFF. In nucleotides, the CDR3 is TGTGCCAGCAGCTTAACCACTAACGGGGATGAGCAGTTCTTC.

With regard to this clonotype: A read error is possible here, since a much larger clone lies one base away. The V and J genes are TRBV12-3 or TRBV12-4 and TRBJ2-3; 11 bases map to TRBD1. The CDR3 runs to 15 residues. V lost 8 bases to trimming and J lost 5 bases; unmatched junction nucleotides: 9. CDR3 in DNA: TGTGCCAGCCAAGGACCGGGACAGGGGGTAGATACGCAGTATTTT. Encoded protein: CASQGPGQGVDTQYF.

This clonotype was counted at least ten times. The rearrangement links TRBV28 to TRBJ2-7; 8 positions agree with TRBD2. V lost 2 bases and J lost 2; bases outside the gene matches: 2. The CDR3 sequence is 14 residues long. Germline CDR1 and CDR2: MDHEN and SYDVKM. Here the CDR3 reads CASSLTSGTYEQYF. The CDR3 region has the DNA TGTGCCAGCAGTTTAACTAGCGGAACCTACGAGCAGTACTTC.

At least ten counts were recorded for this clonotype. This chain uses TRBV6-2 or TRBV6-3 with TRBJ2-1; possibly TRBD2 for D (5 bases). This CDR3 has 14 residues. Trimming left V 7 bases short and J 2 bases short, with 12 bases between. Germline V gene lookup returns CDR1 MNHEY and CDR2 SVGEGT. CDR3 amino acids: CASTPRTPYNEQFF. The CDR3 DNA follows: TGTGCCAGCACCCCTCGGACTCCCTACAATGAGCAGTTCTTC.

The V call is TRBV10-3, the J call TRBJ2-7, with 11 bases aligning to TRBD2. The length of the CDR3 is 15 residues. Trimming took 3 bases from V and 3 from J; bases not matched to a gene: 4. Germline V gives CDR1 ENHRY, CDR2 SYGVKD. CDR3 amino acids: CAISDIAGGSYEQYF. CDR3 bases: TGTGCCATCAGTGATATAGCGGGGGGGAGCTACGAGCAGTACTTC.

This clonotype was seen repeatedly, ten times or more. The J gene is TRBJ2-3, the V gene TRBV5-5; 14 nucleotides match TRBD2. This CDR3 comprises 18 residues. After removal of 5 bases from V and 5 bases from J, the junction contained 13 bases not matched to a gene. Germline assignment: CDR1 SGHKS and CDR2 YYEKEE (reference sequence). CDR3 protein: CASSLPVGLAGAGDTQYF. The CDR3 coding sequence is TGTGCCAGCAGTCTTCCCGTGGGACTAGCGGGAGCAGGAGATACGCAGTATTTT.

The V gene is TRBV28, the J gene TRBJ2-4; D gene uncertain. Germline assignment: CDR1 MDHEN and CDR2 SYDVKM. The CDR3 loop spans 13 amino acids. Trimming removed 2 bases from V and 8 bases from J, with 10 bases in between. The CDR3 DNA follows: TGTGCCAGCAGTTTAGGAGATTCGGACATTCAGTACTTC. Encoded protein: CASSLGDSDIQYF.